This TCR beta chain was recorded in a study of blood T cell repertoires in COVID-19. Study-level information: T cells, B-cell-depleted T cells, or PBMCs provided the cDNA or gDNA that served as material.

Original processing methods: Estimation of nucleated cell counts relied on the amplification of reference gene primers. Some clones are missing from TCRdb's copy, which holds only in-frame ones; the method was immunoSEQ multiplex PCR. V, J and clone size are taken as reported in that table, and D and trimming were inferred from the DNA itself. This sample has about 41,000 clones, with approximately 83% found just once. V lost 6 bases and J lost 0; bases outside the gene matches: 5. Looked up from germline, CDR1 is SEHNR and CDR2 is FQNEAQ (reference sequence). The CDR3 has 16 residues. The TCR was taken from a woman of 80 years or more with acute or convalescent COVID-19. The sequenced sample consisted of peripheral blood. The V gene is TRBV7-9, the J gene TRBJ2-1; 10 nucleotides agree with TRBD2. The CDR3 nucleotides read TGTGCCAGCAGTTCCCTAGCGGGGGTCTCCTACAATGAGCAGTTCTTC. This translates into CASSSLAGVSYNEQFF.